This T cell receptor beta chain was sequenced for a study of neurological immune-mediated disorders. The CDR3 is made up of 14 amino acids. Between the trimmed V and J ends, which lost 2 bases and 5 bases, there was a span of 7 bases. cDNA was made by 5'RACE with 10-nucleotide random UMIs. In TCRdb, the 5' RACE reads were re-called with MiXCR into one record per CDR3 protein. The sample includes tens of thousands of distinct CDR3 sequences, 4.8% seen only once; the top ten take approximately 9.1%. This clonotype was recorded a few times. This receptor was obtained from a man younger than 30 in good health. This rearrangement joins TRBV12-3 or TRBV12-4 to TRBJ1-6, with no clear D. Sequenced material: CD4+ T cells from blood. The CDR3 protein is CASSLRQHNSPLHF. In DNA, the CDR3 is TGTGCCAGCAGTTTACGGCAGCATAATTCACCCCTCCACTTT.